This TCR beta chain appears in the sequencing data of a study of beta chain features in type 1 diabetes. The study reverse transcribed the entire isolated RNA, so it sequenced expressed TCRB transcripts. Clones were read by immunoSEQ multiplex PCR, and TCRdb kept only the in-frame ones, dropping some. Of nearly 350,000 clones in the sample, under 8.5% were seen once. This clone appeared a few times. The specimen sequenced was central memory CD4+ T cells from blood. The TCR sequence derives from a woman under 30 in good health.

CDR3 DNA: TGCGCCAGCAGCTTTCAGTGGGCCCAAGAGACCCAGTACTTC. Translation gives CASSFQWAQETQYF. The chain carries TRBV5-1 and TRBJ2-5; D remains ambiguous. The V end lost 2 bases, the J end lost 1 base, and 9 bases lay between the germline ends. The CDR3 runs to 14 residues. Germline V lookup: CDR1 SGHRS, CDR2 YFSETQ.